The source of this TCR beta chain is a study of control samples from healthy donors and cancer patients. The table lists this clone with a count of one. Germline CDR1 reads GTSNPN; CDR2 reads SVGIG (reference sequence). Trimming cost V 3 bases and J 2 bases, with 7 bases left between them. The CDR3 spans 13 residues. Profiling relied on immunoSEQ multiplex PCR, and the TCRdb table lists in-frame clones only, not all of them. The table shows 110,000 to 150,000 clones, with just under 95% occurring only once. This receptor was obtained from a man younger than 40 in good health. The material sequenced was blood. The rearrangement links TRBV30 to TRBJ2-2, with D unresolved. DNA of the CDR3: TGTGCCTGGAGGACTCATAACACCGGGGAGCTGTTTTTT. Translation: CAWRTHNTGELFF.